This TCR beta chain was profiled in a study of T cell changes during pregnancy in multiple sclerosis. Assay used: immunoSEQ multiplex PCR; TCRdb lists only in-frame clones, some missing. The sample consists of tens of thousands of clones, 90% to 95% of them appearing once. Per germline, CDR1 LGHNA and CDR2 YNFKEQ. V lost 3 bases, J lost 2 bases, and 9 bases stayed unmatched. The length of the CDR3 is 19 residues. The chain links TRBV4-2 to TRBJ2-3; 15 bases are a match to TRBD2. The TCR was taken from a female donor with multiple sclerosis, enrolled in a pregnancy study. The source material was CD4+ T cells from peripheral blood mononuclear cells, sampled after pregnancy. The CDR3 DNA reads TGTGCCAGCAGCCAGACCGGGACTAGCGGGGGGACCATCACAGATACGCAGTATTTT. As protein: CASSQTGTSGGTITDTQYF.